This T cell receptor (beta chain) comes out of a study of cytomegalovirus exposure and HLA in healthy donors. Study-wide results and limits: A prior analysis recorded that most TCR beta V segments were productive about 87% or about 30% of the time.

A remark on this clone: What it binds is unknown.

No record exists of this donor's CMV serostatus. The PCR contained 60 Vbeta and 13 Jbeta primers. The data were produced by immunoSEQ multiplex PCR, yet TCRdb's version contains in-frame clones alone and is incomplete. The table shows about 94,000 clones, with roughly four fifths occurring only once. Sequencing was carried out using PBMCs. The sequence derives from a human donor in good health.

The CDR3 is CSVASPAGVNEQFF. CDR3 sequence (DNA): TGCAGCGTTGCTTCACCAGCGGGGGTAAATGAGCAGTTCTTC. J is TRBJ2-1 and V is TRBV29-1; 8 nucleotides line up with TRBD2. The CDR3 is 14 residues long. CDR1 is SQVTM, CDR2 ANQGSEA, per germline. The V segment lost 4 bases and the J segment 7 bases; nucleotides outside the gene matches: 9.